This T cell receptor (beta chain) was documented in a study of beta chain features in type 1 diabetes. As every portion of the isolated RNA was reverse transcribed, the sequencing read expressed TCRB transcripts. Generated by immunoSEQ multiplex PCR, the TCRdb table keeps only in-frame clones and is missing some. This table holds hundreds of thousands of clones, roughly 15% found once. There are a few counts of this clone. V was cut by 2 bases and J by 9 bases, with 17 bases left in between. Looked up from germline, CDR1 is WSHSY and CDR2 is SAAADI. The length of the CDR3 is 14 residues. This sequence originates from a young woman in good health. This chain connects TRBV10-2 to TRBJ2-7; the D is unclear. Sample: naive CD4+ T cells from blood. CDR3 protein: CASSETTPLRGQYF. CDR3 nucleotides: TGCGCCAGCAGTGAGACAACTCCTCTACGTGGGCAGTACTTC.